The next 24 T cell receptor beta chains were all read from a single sample in a study of PD-1 blockade in classical Hodgkin lymphoma. Data came from immunoSEQ multiplex PCR; TCRdb stores just in-frame clones and leaves some out. The table includes some 7,000 clones, roughly 80% detected once. Specified time point: cycle 4 day 1 (C4D1), after less than 7 weeks of nivolumab. Each of the patients experienced relapse following autologous stem cell transplantation, and their brentuximab vedotin exposure differed. The sample was peripheral blood mononuclear cells (PBMCs), taken before the fourth cycle of nivolumab. The receptors stem from a human donor with classical Hodgkin lymphoma.

The chain employs TRBV5-1 and TRBJ2-5; unclear D gene. Trimming took off 4 bases at V and 5 bases at J, with 9 bases between the two ends. There are 12 residues in the CDR3. The V gene's germline CDR1 is SGHRS and CDR2 YFSETQ. DNA for the CDR3: TGCGCCAGCAGCACTTTAGGGGAGACCCAGTACTTC. The encoded protein is CASSTLGETQYF. The entire variable domain, with the rest obtained from reference TRBV5-1 and TRBJ2-5, is as follows: KAGVTQTPRYLIKTRGQQVTLSCSPISGHRSVSWYQQTPGQGLQFLFEYFSETQRNKGNFPGRFSGRQFSNSRSEMNVSTLELGDSALYLCASSTLGETQYFGPGTRLLVL.

The chain recombines TRBV6-5 with TRBJ1-5, with unresolved D. Germline assignment: CDR1 MNHEY and CDR2 SVGAGI. V was cut by 2 bases and J by 3 bases, with 5 bases left in between. This CDR3 is 13 amino acids long. The CDR3 sequence is CASSYSSNQPQHF. The CDR3 DNA sequence: TGTGCCAGCAGTTACAGTTCCAATCAGCCCCAGCATTTT.

With regard to this clone: The sample has other DNA sequences that encode this CDR3 too. The chain combines TRBV15 with TRBJ2-5; 7 bases line up with TRBD1. Germline V lookup: CDR1 LNHNV, CDR2 YYDKDF (reference sequence). The CDR3 totals 14 residues. J gave up 3 bases and V 0 bases, and 1 base lay outside the gene matches. The CDR3 loop reads CATSRDGTEETQYF. CDR3 nucleotides: TGTGCCACCAGCAGAGATGGGACAGAAGAGACCCAGTACTTC.

This clone was picked up a small number of times. The genes are TRBV4-3 and TRBJ1-1; D remains ambiguous. The CDR3 is 13 residues long. Between the trimmed V and J ends, which lost 0 bases and 4 bases, there was a span of 6 bases. Germline assignment: CDR1 LGHNA and CDR2 YSLEER. The CDR3 spells CASSQDPVTEAFF. The CDR3 nucleotides read TGCGCCAGCAGCCAAGATCCCGTCACTGAAGCTTTCTTT.

The rearrangement joins TRBV5-4 to TRBJ2-3; TRBD2 is a possible D gene (6 bases). Germline-derived CDR1 and CDR2 are SGHNT and YYREEE (reference sequence). The CDR3 totals 16 residues. The V gene lost 0 bases and the J gene lost 0 bases, with 11 bases spanning the gap. CDR3: CASSLGGTLSTDTQYF. The CDR3 region has the DNA TGTGCCAGCAGCTTGGGGGGGACTTTAAGCACAGATACGCAGTATTTT.

Comment on this clone: Other DNA sequences from this sample encode an identical CDR3 as well. This chain links TRBV5-1 with TRBJ2-7, with D possibly matching TRBD2 (6 bases). The CDR3 contains 14 residues. Trimming shortened V by 2 bases and J by 1 base, and 10 bases separated the two germline ends. The germline V gene has CDR1 SGHRS and CDR2 YFSETQ. The CDR3 here is CASSLAGGSYEQYF. CDR3 nucleotides: TGCGCCAGCAGCTTAGCCGGAGGGTCCTACGAGCAGTACTTC.

The gene calls are TRBV7-2 and TRBJ1-1; TRBD1 matches 10 bases. This CDR3 spans 13 amino acids. The ends lost 4 bases at V and 5 bases at J; junction bases unmatched: 1. From germline, CDR1 is SGHTA and CDR2 FQGNSA. This chain's CDR3 is CASSWTGGTEAFF. Here the CDR3 DNA reads TGTGCCAGCAGCTGGACAGGGGGAACTGAAGCTTTCTTT.

This chain joins TRBV11-3 and TRBJ2-3; D could derive from TRBD1 or TRBD2 (5 bases each). The V gene lost 1 base and the J gene lost 7 bases, with 9 bases spanning the gap. Germline V gene lookup returns CDR1 SGHNT and CDR2 YENEEA. This CDR3 is built from 13 residues. The CDR3 DNA sequence: TGTGCCAGCAGCTTAGCGGGGCAACATACGCAGTATTTT. Translation gives CASSLAGQHTQYF.

The V call is TRBV7-5, the J call TRBJ2-1; the D segment call TRBD2 is taken from the table without a DNA check. TRBV7-5 is given as a pseudogene. The CDR3 is 17 amino acids. The CDR3 region has the DNA TGTGCCAGAAGCTTTGGTAAGACTAGCGGGAGGACTAGTGAGCAGTTCTTC. Translation gives CARSFGKTSGRTSEQFF.

This clone was observed once. J is TRBJ2-2 and V is TRBV4-3, with D perhaps matching TRBD1 (6 bases). V was shortened by 4 bases and J by 3 bases, with 12 bases between the two germline ends. From germline, CDR1 is LGHNA and CDR2 YSLEER. CDR3 length: 15 amino acids. The CDR3 reads CASSPWGPDTGELFF. The CDR3 DNA is TGCGCCAGCAGCCCCTGGGGGCCAGACACCGGGGAGCTGTTTTTT.

The chain recombines TRBV4-3 with TRBJ2-3, with D perhaps TRBD1 or TRBD2 (6 bases each). From germline, CDR1 is LGHNA and CDR2 YSLEER. The CDR3 has 16 residues. Trimming removed 1 base at V and 3 bases at J, with 14 bases between. Written as DNA, the CDR3 is TGCGCCAGCAGCCAAGGAGACAGGAGGGGAACAGATACGCAGTATTTT. Its translation: CASSQGDRRGTDTQYF.

The CDR3: CASSVGVEQFF. For the CDR3, the DNA is TGTGCCAGCAGCGTAGGGGTTGAGCAGTTCTTC. The chain joins TRBV9 to TRBJ2-1; no firm D call. CDR1 is SGDLS and CDR2 is YYNGEE in the germline V gene. Deletions cut 0 bases from V and 9 bases from J, with 4 bases between. The CDR3 loop spans 11 amino acids.

This clone was found once. The rearrangement uses TRBV6-1 and TRBJ2-7; 8 bases are shared with TRBD1. The germline CDR1 and CDR2 sequences are MNHNS and SASEGT. V lost 2 bases to trimming and J lost 5 bases; unmatched junction nucleotides: 11. This CDR3 has 16 amino acids. For the CDR3, the DNA is TGTGCCAGCAGTGAAAGGGTTCGGACAGGGCTTCACGAGCAGTACTTC. This codes for CASSERVRTGLHEQYF.

The rearrangement uses TRBV25-1 and TRBJ2-1; no definite D call. This CDR3 region has 16 residues. V gave up 6 bases and J gave up 4 bases, with 19 bases separating them. CDR1 is MGHDK and CDR2 is SYGVNS in the germline V gene. In nucleotides, the CDR3 is TGTGCCAGCAGCAGTGAAGGATGGGCCTTTTACAATGAGCAGTTCTTC. This codes for CASSSEGWAFYNEQFF.

The chain combines TRBV4-1 with TRBJ2-7; D perhaps matches TRBD2 (5 bases). Trimming removed 2 bases from V and 2 bases from J, with 7 bases in between. The CDR3 loop spans 13 amino acids. CDR1 and CDR2 (germline): MGHRA, YSYEKL. CDR3 DNA: TGCGCCAGCAGCCAACGGGAAGCCTACGAGCAGTACTTC. This gives the protein CASSQREAYEQYF.

This chain uses TRBV14 with TRBJ1-3; 7 nucleotides agree with TRBD1. CDR3 length equals 16 residues. V trimming: 4 bases; J trimming: 4 bases; junction bases outside the gene matches: 10. In germline, CDR1 is SGHDN, CDR2 FVKESK. CDR3 nucleotides: TGTGCCAGCAGCCTCGGACAGGCCCAAAGGGGAAACACCATATATTTT. It encodes CASSLGQAQRGNTIYF.

The rearrangement joins TRBV7-9 to TRBJ2-5; D ambiguous. This CDR3 has 14 residues. Germline loops: CDR1 SEHNR, CDR2 FQNEAQ (reference sequence). The ends were cut back, 1 base at V and 1 base at J, with 7 bases in the middle. Here the CDR3 reads CASSLGIAQETQYF. DNA of the CDR3: TGTGCCAGCAGCTTAGGAATAGCCCAAGAGACCCAGTACTTC.

The V call is TRBV27, the J call TRBJ1-1; D unresolved. There are 14 residues in the CDR3. The germline V gene encodes CDR1 MNHEY and CDR2 SMNVEV (reference sequence). Trimming left V 6 bases short and J 1 base short, with 12 bases between. CDR3 sequence (DNA): TGTGCCAGCAGCGTCCAGCAGCAGAACACTGAAGCTTTCTTT. This gives the protein CASSVQQQNTEAFF.

This clone occurred once. The chain carries TRBV5-4 and TRBJ2-5; TRBD2 might be the D (6 bases). V lost 3 bases and J lost 8, with 23 bases in between. CDR1 and CDR2 (germline): SGHNT, YYREEE (reference sequence). The CDR3 length is 16 residues. CDR3 DNA sequence: TGTGCCAGCAGCTCCAATGGCGGGACGCCGGTCGATACCCAGTACTTC. Protein: CASSSNGGTPVDTQYF.

The chain links TRBV7-2 to TRBJ2-1; 11 bases fit TRBD2. The CDR3 is 18 residues long. CDR1 and CDR2 from the germline V gene are SGHTA and FQGNSA. Trimming took 3 bases from V and 6 from J; bases not matched to a gene: 13. The CDR3 protein is CASSFRAGGTSGLNEQFF. The CDR3 nucleotides are TGTGCCAGCAGCTTCCGAGCGGGCGGGACTAGCGGCCTCAATGAGCAGTTCTTC.

The V call is TRBV5-1, the J call TRBJ2-7, with 12 bases fitting TRBD2. V was clipped by 4 bases and J by 6 bases; unmatched bases: 8. CDR3 size: 15 residues. Germline lookup yields CDR1 SGHRS and CDR2 YFSETQ. CDR3 protein: CASSIQLAGGGEQYF. The CDR3 nucleotides are TGCGCCAGCAGCATTCAACTAGCGGGAGGAGGCGAGCAGTACTTC.

The sample holds a few counts of this clone. V usage is TRBV18 and J usage is TRBJ2-2; TRBD2 aligns across 13 bases. CDR1 and CDR2 from the germline V gene are KGHSH and LQKENI. The CDR3 totals 18 residues. V was pared by 3 bases and J by 4 bases, with 8 bases of the junction left unmatched. CDR3 DNA: TGTGCCAGCTCACCCACTAGCGGGAGGGCCAAATCCACCGGGGAGCTGTTTTTT. Translating gives CASSPTSGRAKSTGELFF.

The V call is TRBV5-1, the J call TRBJ2-1, with a weak D call TRBD1 (6 bases). V gave up 0 bases and J gave up 15 bases, with 16 bases separating them. The CDR3 spans 13 residues. The V gene's germline CDR1 is SGHRS and CDR2 YFSETQ. DNA of the CDR3: TGCGCCAGCAGCTTGGTTTTGGGCAGGGGTTGGTTCTTC. Encoded protein: CASSLVLGRGWFF.

A single count supports this clone. V gene TRBV6-9 combines with J gene TRBJ1-1, with a possible D match to TRBD1 (5 bases). CDR1 MNHGY and CDR2 SVAAGI come from the germline V gene. Trimming shortened V by 2 bases and J by 10 bases, and 17 bases separated the two germline ends. This CDR3 is built from 14 residues. The CDR3 loop is CASSYKVDGGVAFF. In nucleotides, the CDR3 is TGTGCCAGCAGTTATAAGGTGGACGGAGGGGTAGCTTTCTTT.